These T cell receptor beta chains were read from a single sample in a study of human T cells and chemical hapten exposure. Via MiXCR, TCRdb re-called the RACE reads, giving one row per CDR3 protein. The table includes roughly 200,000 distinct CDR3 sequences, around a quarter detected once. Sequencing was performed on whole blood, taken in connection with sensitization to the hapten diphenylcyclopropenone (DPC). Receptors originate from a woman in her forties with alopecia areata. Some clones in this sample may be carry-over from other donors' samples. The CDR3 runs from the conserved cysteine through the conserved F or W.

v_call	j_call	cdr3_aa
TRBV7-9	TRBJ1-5	CASSLVGEPQHF
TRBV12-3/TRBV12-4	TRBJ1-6	CASSPTGGGPLHF
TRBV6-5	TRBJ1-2	CASSYSAGLRGRTF
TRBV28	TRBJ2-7	CASRNGQGAYEQYF
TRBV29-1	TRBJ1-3	CSVEGEDHSGNTIYF
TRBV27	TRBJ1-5	CASSLSSGVQPQHF
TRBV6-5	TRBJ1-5	CASSYSGTVDQPQHF
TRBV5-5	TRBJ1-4	CASSRVSGEKLFF
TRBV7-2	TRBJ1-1	CASSLGLGGGKNTEAFF
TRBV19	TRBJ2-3	CASSIPGRGQYF
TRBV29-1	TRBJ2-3	CSAAQDTQYF